Below are 30 T cell receptor beta chains sequenced from a single sample in a study of blood T cells in healthy people across ages. PCR was performed a second time for about 7 to 12 cycles using a sample-barcoded 5' primer and a J-beta primer mix. TCRdb re-derived calls from the 5' RACE reads in MiXCR, one entry per CDR3 protein. Among some 940,000 distinct CDR3 sequences, under 35% were seen once, and the ten largest hold about a tenth. The sample was also reused in another study, on T cells of mothers and their children.

The specimen sequenced was blood. These receptors all come from a woman aged 35 to 49 in good health.

In its sample, this clonotype was seen many times. This chain joins TRBV7-2 and TRBJ2-6; no clear D gene. CDR1 is SGHTA and CDR2 is FQGNSA in the germline V gene. The CDR3 extends over 14 amino acids. Trimming took off 3 bases at V and 2 bases at J, with 5 bases between the two ends. CDR3 region: CASSLNTGANVLTF. The CDR3 DNA follows: TGTGCCAGCAGCTTGAATACTGGGGCCAACGTCCTGACTTTC.

The chain is built from TRBV7-2 and TRBJ2-7; 8 bases are shared with TRBD1. The CDR3 extends over 14 amino acids. Unmatched junction bases numbered 3, after V lost 3 bases and J lost 2 bases. Germline assignment: CDR1 SGHTA and CDR2 FQGNSA. The CDR3 reads CASSLDRAAYEQYF. The CDR3 DNA reads as TGTGCCAGCAGCTTGGACAGGGCAGCCTACGAGCAGTACTTC. Full variable domain (remainder filled in from reference TRBV7-2 and TRBJ2-7): GAGVSQSPSNKVTEKGKDVELRCDPISGHTALYWYRQSLGQGLEFLIYFQGNSAPDKSGLPSDRFSAERTGGSVSTLTIQRTQQEDSAVYLCASSLDRAAYEQYFGPGTRLTVT.

The rearrangement links TRBV3-1 to TRBJ2-7, with 7 bases lining up with TRBD2. The J call may be incorrect, as the DNA end agrees better with TRBJ2-5. The CDR3 extends over 14 amino acids. Germline V gives CDR1 LGHDT, CDR2 YNNKEL (reference sequence). The CDR3 reads CASSQGSGWETQYF. The CDR3 DNA sequence: TGTGCCAGCAGCCAAGGTAGCGGGTGGGAGACCCAGTACTTC.

This clonotype has at least ten counts. The rearrangement joins TRBV12-3 or TRBV12-4 to TRBJ2-7; D ambiguous. This CDR3 has 13 amino acids. Trimming removed 7 bases from V and 0 bases from J, with 10 bases in between. As DNA, the CDR3 is TGTGCCAGCAACATAGATAGCTCCTACGAGCAGTACTTC. Its translation: CASNIDSSYEQYF.

This clonotype was recorded at least ten times. The gene calls are TRBV28 and TRBJ2-7; 8 bases are a match to TRBD1. The CDR3 extends over 14 amino acids. Per germline, CDR1 MDHEN and CDR2 SYDVKM. V was clipped by 8 bases and J by 6 bases; unmatched bases: 12. The CDR3 DNA follows: TGTGCCAGCGTACTAAGCCAGGGGGCGAGCGAGCAGTACTTC. Its protein is CASVLSQGASEQYF.

In this sample, this clonotype turned up many times. The chain couples TRBV4-1 to TRBJ2-3; D perhaps matches TRBD1 (6 bases). The germline V gene has CDR1 MGHRA and CDR2 YSYEKL. This CDR3 has 15 amino acids. V was pared by 0 bases and J by 2 bases, with 9 bases between. The CDR3 spells CASSQDRGSTDTQYF. In DNA form, the CDR3 reads TGCGCCAGCAGCCAAGACAGGGGATCCACAGATACGCAGTATTTT.

A remark on this clonotype: A much larger clone is a single base away; this may be a read error. This chain connects TRBV12-3 or TRBV12-4 to TRBJ1-2, with a weak D call TRBD1 (6 bases). The CDR3 runs to 13 residues. CDR3 DNA: TGTGCCAGCAGTTTCGGGACAAACTGTGGCTACACCTTC. This encodes CASSFGTNCGYTF.

This clonotype occurred many times. V usage is TRBV5-1 and J usage is TRBJ1-1; the D is unclear. V was clipped by 5 bases and J by 3 bases, with 8 bases between them. Per the germline V gene, CDR1 is SGHRS and CDR2 is YFSETQ. This CDR3 has 12 amino acids. Here the CDR3 DNA reads TGCGCCAGCAGAACGGGAGACACTGAAGCTTTCTTT. Protein: CASRTGDTEAFF. The whole variable domain, remainder taken from reference TRBV5-1 and TRBJ1-1, is KAGVTQTPRYLIKTRGQQVTLSCSPISGHRSVSWYQQTPGQGLQFLFEYFSETQRNKGNFPGRFSGRQFSNSRSEMNVSTLELGDSALYLCASRTGDTEAFFGQGTRLTVV.

As for this clonotype: This may be a read error, as it is one base from a much larger clone. The chain recombines TRBV20-1 with TRBJ2-3, with 9 bases that match TRBD2. After removal of 0 bases from V and 9 bases from J, the junction contained 13 bases not matched to a gene. The CDR3 contains 16 residues. Per the germline V gene, CDR1 is DFQATT and CDR2 is SNEGSKA (reference sequence). The CDR3 DNA reads as TGCAGTGCTAGAGATCGTTTGACTAGCGGTTTGATAACGCAGTATTTT. Protein product: CSARDRLTSGLITQYF.

This rearrangement joins TRBV2 to TRBJ2-1, with 10 bases identical to TRBD1. The CDR3 has 15 amino acids. Unmatched junction bases numbered 8, after V lost 9 bases and J lost 3 bases. From germline, CDR1 is SNHLY and CDR2 FYNNEI. The CDR3 reads CARGTGQGFYNEQFF. CDR3 nucleotides: TGTGCCAGAGGAACGGGACAGGGGTTCTACAATGAGCAGTTCTTC.

The V and J genes are TRBV18 and TRBJ2-1; D is perhaps TRBD1 or TRBD2 (6 bases each). V was shortened by 4 bases and J by 2 bases, with 12 bases between the two germline ends. The CDR3 has 15 residues. Per the germline V gene, CDR1 is KGHSH and CDR2 is LQKENI. CDR3 sequence (DNA): TGTGCCAGCTCACACAAGGAGGGGGCCTACAATGAGCAGTTCTTC. Its translation is CASSHKEGAYNEQFF.

On this clonotype itself: Relative to the germline gene, one junction end is altered; a read error may explain this. The chain employs TRBV7-2 and TRBJ2-3; D is undetermined. This CDR3 is 16 amino acids long. Germline V gene sequence: CDR1 SGHTA, CDR2 FQGNSA. This chain's CDR3 is CISSSIPGPGTDTQYF. CDR3 coding DNA: TGTATCAGCAGCTCGATCCCCGGCCCGGGCACAGATACGCAGTATTTT.

This rearrangement joins TRBV3-1 to TRBJ1-3, with D perhaps TRBD1 (6 bases). V gave up 3 bases and J gave up 11 bases, with 11 bases separating them. Germline V lookup: CDR1 LGHDT, CDR2 YNNKEL (reference sequence). This CDR3 is 12 amino acids long. The CDR3 nucleotides are TGTGCCAGCAGCCACCAGGGACACGCCATATATTTT. Protein sequence: CASSHQGHAIYF.

The chain joins TRBV7-2 to TRBJ2-5, with TRBD2 matching 9 bases. CDR3 length equals 19 residues. V was pared by 1 base and J by 5 bases, with 17 bases of the junction left unmatched. Germline-derived CDR1 and CDR2 are SGHTA and FQGNSA. CDR3 coding DNA: TGTGCCAGCAGCTTAGGAGTCGGCGTCCTAGCGGGAAATAGGGAGACCCAGTACTTC. Residues: CASSLGVGVLAGNRETQYF.

This clonotype was detected a few times. CDR3 loop: CASRAGLTNQPQHF. As DNA, the CDR3 is TGTGCCAGCAGAGCGGGACTCACCAATCAGCCCCAGCATTTT. The rearrangement joins TRBV28 to TRBJ1-5; maybe TRBD1 (5 bases). CDR3 length: 14 residues. In germline, CDR1 is MDHEN, CDR2 SYDVKM. V was trimmed by 6 bases and J by 3 bases, leaving 12 bases between them.

This clonotype has a count of ten or more. The V gene is TRBV29-1, the J gene TRBJ1-5; D possibly corresponds to TRBD1 (6 bases). This CDR3 spans 13 amino acids. In germline, CDR1 is SQVTM, CDR2 ANQGSEA. V lost 5 bases and J 1 base, leaving 9 bases between the germline ends. CDR3 sequence: CSVSRGSNQPQHF. In DNA form, the CDR3 reads TGCAGCGTTTCCAGGGGCAGCAATCAGCCCCAGCATTTT.

This chain connects TRBV7-2 to TRBJ2-7, with 12 positions matching TRBD2. The CDR3 loop spans 18 amino acids. Germline CDR1 is SGHTA and CDR2 is FQGNSA. Trimming took 2 bases from V and 5 from J; bases not matched to a gene: 13. CDR3 bases: TGTGCCAGCAGCTTAAGGCCTCCCTTACTAGCGGGGGGACACGAGCAGTACTTC. Translated, it gives CASSLRPPLLAGGHEQYF.

A few counts support this clonotype. The genes are TRBV4-1 and TRBJ2-7; perhaps TRBD2 as D (6 bases). This CDR3 spans 14 amino acids. V was pared by 2 bases and J by 3 bases, with 11 bases between. Germline V gene lookup returns CDR1 MGHRA and CDR2 YSYEKL. CDR3 sequence (DNA): TGCGCCAGCAGCCAATATCGGGGGAACTACGAGCAGTACTTC. Its translation is CASSQYRGNYEQYF.

In this sample, this clonotype turned up many times. The chain employs TRBV5-1 and TRBJ1-5, with 7 nucleotides matching TRBD1. The trim removed 7 bases at V and 2 bases at J, leaving 6 bases unmatched. The germline gives CDR1 SGHRS, CDR2 YFSETQ. The CDR3 consists of 14 residues. CDR3: CASRQGDGNQPQHF. For the CDR3, the DNA is TGCGCCAGCCGACAGGGAGATGGCAATCAGCCCCAGCATTTT.

Comments on this clonotype: This may stem from a read error, because a much larger clone lies one nucleotide away. V and J are TRBV9 and TRBJ2-7, with TRBD2 matching 10 bases. Germline assignment: CDR1 SGDLS and CDR2 YYNGEE. This CDR3 is built from 15 residues. Trimming took 4 bases from V and 7 from J; bases not matched to a gene: 11. The CDR3 protein is CASSPRGSGGWEQYF. The CDR3 DNA reads as TGTGCCAGCAGCCCCCGGGGTAGCGGGGGGTGGGAGCAGTACTTC.

The chain combines TRBV12-3 or TRBV12-4 with TRBJ1-5, with a weak D call TRBD1 (5 bases). The CDR3 is made up of 13 amino acids. Deletions cut 6 bases from V and 4 bases from J, with 10 bases between. CDR3 sequence: CASSGGENQPQHF. In DNA, the CDR3 is TGTGCCAGCAGCGGGGGGGAAAATCAGCCCCAGCATTTT.

The chain uses TRBV3-1 and TRBJ1-1; the D is unclear. The CDR3 is 15 amino acids. V was clipped by 1 base and J by 0 bases, with 9 bases between them. Germline loops: CDR1 LGHDT, CDR2 YNNKEL (reference sequence). The CDR3 sequence is CASSQGTALNTEAFF. CDR3 DNA: TGTGCCAGCAGCCAAGGAACAGCCTTGAACACTGAAGCTTTCTTT. The full variable domain, completed using reference TRBV3-1 and TRBJ1-1, is DTAVSQTPKYLVTQMGNDKSIKCEQNLGHDTMYWYKQDSKKFLKIMFSYNNKELIINETVPNRFSPKSPDKAHLNLHINSLELGDSAVYFCASSQGTALNTEAFFGQGTRLTVV.

V is TRBV27 and J is TRBJ1-6; 7 positions agree with TRBD1. The CDR3 is 19 amino acids. Trimming cost V 1 base and J 6 bases; bases outside gene matches: 15. Germline loops: CDR1 MNHEY, CDR2 SMNVEV (reference sequence). CDR3 protein: CASSLYPPTGPTRNSPLHF. CDR3 DNA sequence: TGTGCCAGCAGTTTATATCCCCCGACAGGGCCTACCCGTAATTCACCCCTCCACTTT.

The V and J genes are TRBV3-1 and TRBJ2-5; the match to TRBD2 covers 8 bases. The CDR3 loop spans 16 amino acids. The V segment lost 0 bases and the J segment 11 bases; nucleotides outside the gene matches: 14. Germline-derived CDR1 and CDR2 are LGHDT and YNNKEL (reference sequence). The CDR3 region has the DNA TGTGCCAGCAGCCAAGATGAGTCGGTCCGGGGGGGTGAGCAGTACTTC. Its translation: CASSQDESVRGGEQYF.

The V gene is TRBV5-4, the J gene TRBJ2-1, with a possible D match to TRBD1 (6 bases). The CDR3 is made up of 17 amino acids. V lost 0 bases to trimming and J lost 1 base, with 14 bases between them. Germline V gene data show CDR1 as SGHNT and CDR2 as YYREEE (reference sequence). The CDR3 DNA follows: TGTGCCAGCAGCTTGGTTGGCCGGGGACAATCCTACAATGAGCAGTTCTTC. Its protein product is CASSLVGRGQSYNEQFF.

This clonotype was counted only a few times. This chain connects TRBV5-1 to TRBJ2-7, with 8 bases fitting TRBD2. V trimming: 4 bases; J trimming: 7 bases; junction bases outside the gene matches: 16. The CDR3 sequence is 16 residues long. The germline CDR1 and CDR2 sequences are SGHRS and YFSETQ. The DNA of the CDR3 is TGCGCCAGCAGCCGTAGCGGGGAAAGCTCCTACAATGAGCAGTACTTC. It specifies CASSRSGESSYNEQYF.

This clonotype was observed at least ten times. The chain combines TRBV7-2 with TRBJ2-3, with a possible D match to TRBD1 (6 bases). Germline-derived CDR1 and CDR2 are SGHTA and FQGNSA. The CDR3 has 16 amino acids. Trimming removed 5 bases at V and 1 base at J, with 16 bases between. The CDR3 coding sequence is TGTGCCAGCAGCGCACAGGGAAAAGCGGGCACAGATACGCAGTATTTT. Protein sequence: CASSAQGKAGTDTQYF.

The chain carries TRBV6-1 and TRBJ1-1, with D hard to call. This CDR3 is built from 18 residues. Germline CDR1 MNHNS, CDR2 SASEGT. The V end lost 4 bases, the J end lost 1 base, and 22 bases lay between the germline ends. The CDR3, as DNA: TGTGCCAGCAGTGGGCTCAGGAGTGGGCGAGTCAAGAACACTGAAGCTTTCTTT. Its translation is CASSGLRSGRVKNTEAFF.

This clonotype was seen a few times. CDR3 region: CASSSEPGVFLGNEQFF. For the CDR3, the DNA is TGTGCCAGCAGTTCTGAACCCGGGGTCTTCCTTGGCAATGAGCAGTTCTTC. The rearrangement joins TRBV12-3 or TRBV12-4 to TRBJ2-1; tentatively, D is TRBD2 (5 bases). The CDR3 spans 17 residues. V was shortened by 4 bases and J by 6 bases, with 22 bases between the two germline ends.

The chain carries TRBV5-1 and TRBJ1-1, with 9 bases lining up with TRBD1. Unmatched junction bases numbered 1, after V lost 0 bases and J lost 1 base. Germline V gene sequence: CDR1 SGHRS, CDR2 YFSETQ. The CDR3 sequence is 15 residues long. CDR3 nucleotides: TGCGCCAGCAGCTTGGAGGGACAGGGGAACACTGAAGCTTTCTTT. Translation: CASSLEGQGNTEAFF. The full variable domain, rest sourced from reference TRBV5-1 and TRBJ1-1, is KAGVTQTPRYLIKTRGQQVTLSCSPISGHRSVSWYQQTPGQGLQFLFEYFSETQRNKGNFPGRFSGRQFSNSRSEMNVSTLELGDSALYLCASSLEGQGNTEAFFGQGTRLTVV.